What follows is one T cell receptor (beta chain) and its context. Its antigen is unknown. No qualities accompany the bases; no much larger clone lies one base away. This entry belongs to a study of shared clonotypes between healthy human individuals (dated by TCRdb to 2020 to 2021). Regarding the study in general: Three men and a couple of women, aged 18 to 49 years, made up the cohort. For each donor, three plates each were used for CD4 naive and CD4 memory, two plates were used for CD8 naive, and one plate was used for CD8 memory. To increase sequencing depth and limit assay-specific biases, different laboratories used diverse techniques to prepare libraries and sequence TCR repertoires. Per donor, leukapheresis produced somewhere between about 0.94 and 10 billion PBMCs. The study deeply sequenced blood TCR repertoires of five healthy adults to estimate repertoire size and the extent of clonotype sharing between individuals. Overall results and qualifications from the work: Pairwise subsampling indicated that sequencing depth was expected to affect the degree of clonotype sharing among donors. Even with the large sequencing depth, rarefaction of the sorted-subset datasets indicated that sequencing was incomplete. Naive subsets generally had larger estimated clonotype richness than memory subsets did. The small number of donors limited the genetic and exposure-history diversity represented. Across a few donors, roughly 5% of naive CD4, approximately 3.6% of naive CD8, around 2.1% of memory CD4, and roughly 0.4% of memory CD8 clonotypes were shared. Sampling was limited to blood, and TCR repertoires in tissue likely differ from TCR repertoires in blood. Clonotypes shared by all four sorted-subset donors showed higher generation probabilities than non-shared clonotypes.

The donors were healthy, HIV-negative adults who had no recently reported acute infections or vaccinations. All donors were Caucasian adults living in Nashville, Tennessee, USA. CD4+ T cells were enriched by magnetic negative selection; naive cells were then positively selected on CD45RA, and the negative fraction formed the memory subset. Blood was collected by leukapheresis, and PBMCs were isolated by Ficoll-Histopaque density gradient centrifugation and then cryopreserved in liquid nitrogen vapor phase. Purity and quantity of every magnetically sorted T cell population were checked by analytical flow cytometry. Genomic DNA was isolated from every sorted fraction and measured by UV absorbance on a Nanodrop 2000c. TCR CDR3 regions were amplified from genomic DNA by multiplex PCR using the deep immunoSEQ assay. Genomic DNA extracted from each cell subset was distributed evenly over all wells of several immunoSEQ 96-well plates, and each plate served as one replicate. For sorted subsets, approximately 200 ng of genomic DNA, equivalent to 30,000 or so T cell genomes, went into each replicate PCR. Purified libraries were quantified with a Qubit 3.0 fluorometer, sized on a Bioanalyzer 2100, and re-quantified with the KAPA Library Quantification kit. A separate single-read 150-cycle Illumina NextSeq 550 flow cell was used to sequence each immunoSEQ 96-well plate. Processing in the source paper ran as follows. Because the immunoSEQ output held only junctional sequences and lacked quality scores, the filtering could not match the filtering applied to full-length reads. To assign V/J genes and CDR3, sequences were annotated using PyIR, a Python wrapper for IgBLAST v1.9, with IMGT germline references. Reads were removed for weak V/J assignments (E-value above 1e-6), missing CDR3, stop codons, out-of-frame junctions, or ambiguous translated residues. A V3J clonotype was defined by an identical inferred V gene, J gene, and CDR3 amino acid sequence. The percentage overlap between two repertoires was calculated by dividing the number of shared unique clonotypes by the size of the smaller repertoire. Repertoire richness was assessed with RTK rarefaction, the Chao1 estimator, and Recon v2.1 estimates of unobserved clonotypes. OLGA was used to compute generation probabilities for all TCRbeta clonotypes that the gDNA method yielded from a few donors. This immuneACCESS table, as held by TCRdb, lists in-frame sequences with V and J called but not all clones. Of the missing ones, under half trace to an unresolved V gene in checked studies; the others have no known cause. For V, J and clone size, that table is used; D and trimming come from the DNA. Here the sample has some 200,000 clones; 50% to 80% occur a single time. Of the sample, approximately 10% is held by the ten largest clones.

Sequencing was done on a sample of memory CD4+ T cells sorted from blood. This specimen's cell subset or site label, per the study, means: CD45RA-negative fraction. The receptor's source is a man under 40 in good health.

CDR3 sequence: CASSPSDYEQYF. The DNA is as follows: TGTGCCAGCAGCCCTAGCGACTACGAGCAGTACTTC. Here the chain combines TRBV7-3 and TRBJ2-7; D gene: possibly TRBD2, on 6 matching bases. Based on the germline V gene, the CDR1 and CDR2 sequences are SGHTA and FQGTGA. V is cut by 5 bases and J by 3 bases, and the space between the germline ends is 8 bases. From the cysteine through the phenylalanine, the CDR3 covers 12 amino acids. Only the CDR3 DNA stays, 36 bases, in frame from base 1.